The present T cell receptor beta chain was sequenced within a study of T-cell memory formation after mild COVID-19. Study outcomes and limitations: Clones contracting over day 15 to 85 were CD4/CD8 balanced, with later expanders leaning CD4+.

The 5'RACE method, run with constant-segment primers, produced TCR alpha and TCR beta cDNA libraries (carrying sample barcodes and UMIs). TCRdb ran MiXCR on the 5' RACE reads and lists one entry per CDR3 protein. The sample includes about 290,000 distinct CDR3 sequences, about 16% of them seen just once. This clonotype was seen a handful of times. Its antigen remains unidentified. This CDR3 region has 15 residues. The germline gives CDR1 MGHRA, CDR2 YSYEKL. V lost 1 base and J 3 bases, leaving 13 bases between the germline ends. The genes are TRBV4-1 and TRBJ2-7, with D perhaps matching TRBD1 (6 bases). This receptor was identified in a man aged 18 to 29 who had mild COVID-19 (a few samples of this study predate the infection). Cell type and time point are not known. The sample was PBMCs or a T cell subset sorted from them (not recorded which). The CDR3 reads CASSQGLQGFYEQYF. The CDR3 DNA reads TGCGCCAGCAGCCAAGGTTTACAGGGCTTCTACGAGCAGTACTTC.